What follows is one T cell receptor beta chain and its context. Its antigen is unidentified. Unique molecular identifiers were carried by the TCR beta cDNA libraries. Input amounts of 1 to 10 million T cells were used. These gave roughly 0.5 million cDNA molecules, so each molecule approximated one T cell. MiXCR, run by TCRdb on the PCR reads, gives a single entry per CDR3 protein. The sample has around 770,000 distinct CDR3 sequences, about 43% seen once. This sample is drawn from a study of post-analysis software for immune sequencing data. Looking at the study overall: Patients with relapsing-remitting, secondary progressive and progressive-relapsing multiple sclerosis courses were all represented.

The study, taken as a whole, reports: Analysis by F measure revealed that same-batch samples clustered strongly together. Included in a set of about 5 TRBV segments more frequent in patients than controls were TRBV5-6, TRBV5-1 and TRBV20-1.

The CDR3 loop spans 15 amino acids. Germline lookup yields CDR1 MNHNS and CDR2 SASEGT. The V end lost 1 base, the J end lost 5 bases, and 14 bases lay between the germline ends. The rearrangement links TRBV6-1 to TRBJ1-2; D call uncertain. This clonotype originated in a girl under 18 with multiple sclerosis. The sample comprised blood. The DNA for the CDR3 is TGTGCCAGCAGTGAAGGTCCGGGATGGAGGTATGGCTACACCTTC. Translation: CASSEGPGWRYGYTF.